The next 10 T cell receptor beta chains were all read from a single sample in a study of T cell changes during pregnancy in multiple sclerosis. Clones were read by immunoSEQ multiplex PCR, and TCRdb kept only the in-frame ones, dropping some. Of tens of thousands of clones detected, around 96% appear once; the ten largest clones hold about 1%. Source: peripheral blood, taken in the second trimester of pregnancy. The receptor source for this set is a female donor with multiple sclerosis, enrolled in a pregnancy study.

This clone was detected only a few times. The gene calls are TRBV12-5 and TRBJ2-1; possible D gene TRBD2, 6 bases. CDR3 length: 14 amino acids. CDR1 and CDR2 from the germline V gene are LGHNT and FRNRAP. Trimming shortened V by 1 base and J by 2 bases, and 6 bases separated the two germline ends. CDR3 nucleotides: TGTGCTAGTGGTTTGGGGACTACCTACAATGAGCAGTTCTTC. Translation gives CASGLGTTYNEQFF.

This chain uses TRBV27 with TRBJ2-7; 8 nucleotides line up with TRBD1. Germline trimming cut 7 bases from V and 3 bases from J; bases unmatched to any gene: 8. The CDR3 length is 14 residues. Germline V CDR1 and CDR2: MNHEY, SMNVEV (reference sequence). The CDR3: CASTPRDRIYEQYF. The CDR3 DNA follows: TGTGCCAGCACCCCTCGGGACAGGATCTACGAGCAGTACTTC.

The V gene is TRBV2, the J gene TRBJ2-5; possible D gene TRBD2, 6 bases. CDR1 and CDR2 from the germline V gene are SNHLY and FYNNEI. This CDR3 region has 16 residues. V was clipped by 7 bases and J by 5 bases, with 23 bases between them. Here the CDR3 reads CASKPGLAPGRETQYF. The CDR3 bases are TGTGCCAGCAAGCCGGGACTTGCCCCCGGTCGGGAGACCCAGTACTTC.

The chain has TRBV7-9 and TRBJ1-3; 7 positions match TRBD1. Germline CDR1 reads SEHNR; CDR2 reads FQNEAQ (reference sequence). V shed 5 bases, J shed 0 bases, and the junction held 16 bases outside the gene matches. The CDR3 length is 19 residues. The CDR3: CASSPLVWTGQTSGNTIYF. CDR3 DNA sequence: TGTGCCAGCAGCCCATTAGTTTGGACAGGCCAAACCTCTGGAAACACCATATATTTT.

The chain has TRBV6-5 and TRBJ2-7; TRBD1 matches 8 bases. The CDR3 length is 12 residues. Trimming cost V 6 bases and J 5 bases; bases outside gene matches: 3. The germline CDR1 and CDR2 sequences are MNHEY and SVGAGI. The DNA of the CDR3 is TGTGCCAGCAGAACGACAGGGGACGAGCAGTACTTC. This gives the protein CASRTTGDEQYF.

The chain links TRBV6-1 to TRBJ2-3, with a tentative D call TRBD2 (7 bases). The germline V gene has CDR1 MNHNS and CDR2 SASEGT. This CDR3 contains 17 residues. V dropped 4 bases and J dropped 0 bases, with 17 bases sitting between them. This CDR3 is CASSGDAAGTSTDTQYF. Written as DNA, the CDR3 is TGTGCCAGCAGTGGGGATGCAGCGGGGACAAGCACAGATACGCAGTATTTT.

The chain joins TRBV30 to TRBJ2-7, with D possibly TRBD2 on 5 matching bases. From germline, CDR1 is GTSNPN and CDR2 SVGIG (reference sequence). The CDR3 sequence is 14 residues long. The V gene lost 2 bases and the J gene lost 3 bases, with 14 bases spanning the gap. CDR3 protein: CAWSKPSLNYEQYF. CDR3 DNA sequence: TGTGCCTGGAGTAAGCCTAGCTTAAACTACGAGCAGTACTTC.

This chain connects TRBV6-1 to TRBJ2-2; 8 bases map to TRBD1. The CDR3 loop spans 16 amino acids. Germline V gene lookup returns CDR1 MNHNS and CDR2 SASEGT. The J segment lost 4 bases and the V segment lost 1 base, leaving 5 bases of the junction unmatched. This CDR3 reads CASSEVTGQGTGELFF. CDR3 nucleotide sequence: TGTGCCAGCAGTGAAGTAACCGGACAGGGCACCGGGGAGCTGTTTTTT.

V gene TRBV5-4 combines with J gene TRBJ2-6; TRBD1 agrees at 7 bases. This CDR3 region has 16 residues. The V gene end was trimmed by 5 bases and the J gene end by 2 bases; junction bases not matched to a gene: 7. Germline values: CDR1 SGHNT, CDR2 YYREEE (reference sequence). CDR3: CASSRTGPPGANVLTF. The CDR3 nucleotides are TGTGCCAGCAGTCGGACAGGACCCCCTGGGGCCAACGTCCTGACTTTC. The complete variable domain, with remaining parts taken from reference TRBV5-4 and TRBJ2-6, reads ETGVTQSPTHLIKTRGQQVTLRCSSQSGHNTVSWYQQALGQGPQFIFQYYREEENGRGNFPPRFSGLQFPNYSSELNVNALELDDSALYLCASSRTGPPGANVLTFGAGSRLTVL.

The chain has TRBV27 and TRBJ1-2; D possibly corresponds to TRBD1 (6 bases). The CDR3 loop spans 13 amino acids. Germline V gene sequence: CDR1 MNHEY, CDR2 SMNVEV (reference sequence). Between the trimmed V and J ends, which lost 2 bases and 8 bases, there was a span of 12 bases. The CDR3 reads CASSLGAGEGYTF. The CDR3 nucleotides read TGTGCCAGCAGTTTAGGGGCAGGGGAAGGCTACACCTTC.